The source of this T cell receptor beta chain is a study of regulatory T cells in long-lasting Graves disease. Study-level information: Patients with new Graves' disease had used antithyroid drugs below 3 months.

CDR1 ENHRY and CDR2 SYGVKD come from the germline V gene. Trimming took off 8 bases at V and 9 bases at J, with 20 bases between the two ends. There are 15 residues in the CDR3. Building the TCR beta libraries relied on iRepertoire HTBI primers, and CDR3 regions underwent Arm-PCR. Methods used by the authors: Taken together, the samples had 60 to 80 TRBV and approximately 13 TRBJ segments identified. Using its own MiXCR run on the multiplex PCR reads, TCRdb lists one record per CDR3 protein. It is TCRdb's table, rather than the study itself, that gives the V and J calls and clone size. The data contain 360,000 or so distinct CDR3 sequences, 16% of them singletons. Regarding time point: newly diagnosed GD, antithyroid drugs for less than 3 months. PBMC RNA was the source of the TCR library. Patients hailed from an endocrinology department in Xi'an, China. This clonotype was found a few times. This sample was also put to use in a study of T cells in Graves' hyperthyroidism and ophthalmopathy. That investigation notes: For the diagnoses, clinical symptoms, serum thyroxine and TRAb, thyroid ultrasound and orbital computed tomography were used.

The rearrangement links TRBV10-3 to TRBJ1-6; tentative D call: TRBD1 (6 bases). The sample was peripheral blood mononuclear cells (PBMCs), taken at new diagnosis, from a patient treated with antithyroid drugs. The sequence was collected from a man aged 35 to 55 with Graves disease. The CDR3 DNA follows: TGTGCCATCGGTGTACAGGGAATTGGAGTTTCACCCCTCCACTTT. It encodes CAIGVQGIGVSPLHF.